This section outlines one T cell receptor (beta chain) sequence together with its context. TRB amplification used approximately 250 ng of peripheral blood genomic DNA. The CDR3 runs 16 residues. Germline CDR1 SGHDN, CDR2 FVKESK. TRB rearrangements were amplified by touch-down multiplex PCR with mixed TRB-A/B primers. Reprocessing the multiplex PCR reads, TCRdb reports a single entry for every CDR3 protein and omits DNA. Here the sample table reports about 4,200 distinct CDR3 sequences. The data were taken from a study of T cell clusters in autoimmune cytopenias. These sequences were also reported in another study, on T cell repertoires in aging, cancer and after chemotherapy.

Input material: peripheral blood. J is TRBJ2-1 and V is TRBV14; checking the TCRdb D call of TRBD2 is not possible without DNA. The TCR sequence derives from a human donor in good health. CDR3: CASSRGLSPSYNEQFF.